These 23 T cell receptor beta chains came from one sample sequenced in a study of vaccination effects on CD4 cells after COVID-19. For these receptors, no antigen is known. Expansion of antigen-specific CD4+ T cells with viral peptide pools was carried out by the ViraFEST assay before sequencing. A 10-day culture period preceded the isolation of CD4+ T cells. Between March and December 2020, the person had a SARS-CoV-2 infection that PCR confirmed. Assay used: immunoSEQ multiplex PCR; TCRdb lists only in-frame clones, some missing. This table has around 28,000 clones, approximately 62% appearing once. The sequences come from CD4+ T cells from PBMCs cultured with SARS-CoV-2 spike peptides, collected before COVID-19 vaccination. The source is a human donor who had a prior SARS-CoV-2 infection.

The chain couples TRBV2 to TRBJ1-1, with D perhaps matching TRBD1 (5 bases). CDR1 is SNHLY, CDR2 FYNNEI, per germline. The CDR3 loop spans 14 amino acids. V shed 6 bases and J shed 4 bases, with 15 bases lying between them. CDR3 nucleotides: TGTGCCAGCAGCCTCGGGGGTAGGAGCACTGAAGCTTTCTTT. Translating it yields CASSLGGRSTEAFF.

The chain combines TRBV7-9 with TRBJ1-3; D gene unclear. The CDR3 runs to 18 residues. V was trimmed by 4 bases and J by 0 bases, leaving 19 bases between them. In germline, CDR1 is SEHNR, CDR2 FQNEAQ (reference sequence). The CDR3 sequence is CASSYIFLGKSSGNTIYF. The DNA of the CDR3 is TGTGCCAGCAGCTATATCTTTCTAGGAAAAAGCTCTGGAAACACCATATATTTT.

The gene calls are TRBV10-3 and TRBJ2-5, with D unclear. From germline, CDR1 is ENHRY and CDR2 SYGVKD. The CDR3 sequence is 11 residues long. V lost 2 bases and J lost 2, with 0 bases in between. The CDR3 region has the DNA TGTGCCATCAGTGAGCAAGAGACCCAGTACTTC. Its protein product is CAISEQETQYF.

The CDR3 DNA follows: TGCAGTGGACAGGGGATTTACGAGCAGTACTTC. Amino acid sequence: CSGQGIYEQYF. This chain joins TRBV20-1 and TRBJ2-7; TRBD1 matches at 8 bases. The V gene's germline CDR1 is DFQATT and CDR2 SNEGSKA (reference sequence). V dropped 7 bases and J dropped 4; count of bases not matched to a gene: 3. This CDR3 has 11 amino acids.

The chain links TRBV10-3 to TRBJ2-5; perhaps TRBD1 as D (6 bases). The CDR3 totals 15 residues. Trimming cost V 6 bases and J 5 bases, with 19 bases left between them. Germline CDR1 reads ENHRY; CDR2 reads SYGVKD. The CDR3 DNA is TGTGCCATCAGCGAGGGGGAAAACTGGGGGGAGACCCAGTACTTC. Translating it yields CAISEGENWGETQYF.

The chain recombines TRBV5-6 with TRBJ1-4; possibly TRBD1 for D (5 bases). This CDR3 has 15 residues. V was shortened by 3 bases and J by 2 bases, with 11 bases between the two germline ends. The germline V gene has CDR1 SGHDT and CDR2 YYEEEE. The CDR3 sequence is CASSSGPTTNEKLFF. Here the CDR3 DNA reads TGTGCCAGCAGCTCGGGACCAACGACTAATGAAAAACTGTTTTTT. Based on the CDR3 plus reference TRBV5-6 and TRBJ1-4, the full variable domain is DAGVTQSPTHLIKTRGQQVTLRCSPKSGHDTVSWYQQALGQGPQFIFQYYEEEERQRGNFPDRFSGHQFPNYSSELNVNALLLGDSALYLCASSSGPTTNEKLFFGSGTQLSVL.

The table lists this clone with a count of one. The genes are TRBV4-1 and TRBJ1-3; D is ambiguous. Deletions cut 1 base from V and 0 bases from J, with 10 bases between. The CDR3 is 16 amino acids. From germline, CDR1 is MGHRA and CDR2 YSYEKL. CDR3 bases: TGCGCCAGCAGCCAAGTGATTCTTGGCTCTGGAAACACCATATATTTT. Residues: CASSQVILGSGNTIYF.

J is TRBJ1-6 and V is TRBV2, with 8 bases matching TRBD1. CDR3 length equals 17 residues. Germline CDR1 is SNHLY and CDR2 is FYNNEI. V dropped 3 bases and J dropped 6; count of bases not matched to a gene: 10. CDR3 sequence: CASSEGARGLRNSPLHF. CDR3 coding DNA: TGTGCCAGCAGTGAGGGGGCCAGGGGGCTTCGTAATTCACCCCTCCACTTT.

The chain has TRBV24-1 and TRBJ2-3; TRBD1 matches 10 bases. The CDR3 length is 15 residues. Trimming removed 3 bases from V and 4 bases from J; junction bases left unmatched: 3. Germline V gives CDR1 KGHDR, CDR2 SFDVKD. DNA for the CDR3: TGTGCCACCAGTGATGAGACAGGGGGCGCAGATACGCAGTATTTT. Its protein is CATSDETGGADTQYF.

The chain joins TRBV6-5 to TRBJ2-7; D unclear. Between the trimmed V and J ends, which lost 0 bases and 3 bases, there was a span of 15 bases. Per the germline V gene, CDR1 is MNHEY and CDR2 is SVGAGI. CDR3 length: 16 residues. The CDR3, as DNA: TGTGCCAGCAGTTACTCGATTACTGGCAGCTACTACGAGCAGTACTTC. This sequence encodes CASSYSITGSYYEQYF.

The gene calls are TRBV30 and TRBJ1-2; 7 bases align to TRBD1. V was pared by 4 bases and J by 8 bases, with 10 bases of the junction left unmatched. The CDR3 totals 13 residues. Germline-derived CDR1 and CDR2 are GTSNPN and SVGIG (reference sequence). The CDR3 DNA follows: TGTGCCTGGATGAGGGACAGACCCATAGGCTACACCTTC. The encoded protein is CAWMRDRPIGYTF.

This sequence joins TRBV5-4 and TRBJ2-3, with D perhaps TRBD2 (6 bases). This CDR3 comprises 13 residues. Germline lookup yields CDR1 SGHNT and CDR2 YYREEE (reference sequence). The ends were cut back, 0 bases at V and 5 bases at J, with 7 bases in the middle. The CDR3 is CASSLAGVDTQYF. DNA of the CDR3: TGTGCCAGCAGCTTGGCGGGGGTAGATACGCAGTATTTT.

The chain carries TRBV4-1 and TRBJ1-5; D call uncertain. This CDR3 contains 13 residues. Trimming stripped 0 bases from V and 4 bases from J, with 4 bases between. Germline V gene sequence: CDR1 MGHRA, CDR2 YSYEKL. The CDR3: CASSQEANQPQHF. In DNA, the CDR3 is TGCGCCAGCAGCCAAGAGGCTAATCAGCCCCAGCATTTT.

This clone has only a few counts. The chain employs TRBV14 and TRBJ2-2, with TRBD2 matching 8 bases. V trimming: 3 bases; J trimming: 5 bases; junction bases outside the gene matches: 8. Germline V gene sequence: CDR1 SGHDN, CDR2 FVKESK. The CDR3 totals 16 residues. The chain's CDR3 is CASSHSTGGLTGELFF. The CDR3 DNA is TGTGCCAGCAGCCACAGTACGGGGGGGCTGACCGGGGAGCTGTTTTTT.

The chain couples TRBV11-3 to TRBJ2-1; 13 bases match TRBD2. Germline loops: CDR1 SGHNT, CDR2 YENEEA. This CDR3 has 16 amino acids. Unmatched junction bases numbered 7, after V lost 5 bases and J lost 6 bases. The CDR3 spells CASSPRGTSGANEQFF. The CDR3 DNA reads as TGTGCCAGCAGCCCCCGCGGGACTAGCGGGGCCAATGAGCAGTTCTTC.

Comments on this clone: An end of the junction differs from the germline gene, which may be a read error. Other DNA variants within this sample encode the same CDR3. V usage is TRBV7-7 and J usage is TRBJ1-1; maybe TRBD1 (5 bases). Germline V gives CDR1 SSHAT, CDR2 FNYEAQ (reference sequence). This CDR3 is built from 13 residues. The CDR3 sequence: CASSSQVNTEAFF. In DNA, the CDR3 is TGTGCTAGCAGCTCACAGGTGAACACTGAAGCTTTCTTT.

The CDR3 here is CASRQGQLNTEAFF. CDR3 coding DNA: TGTGCCAGCAGGCAGGGACAGCTAAACACTGAAGCTTTCTTT. The rearrangement uses TRBV6-5 and TRBJ1-1, with 7 bases fitting TRBD1. The J segment lost 2 bases and the V segment lost 6 bases, leaving 6 bases of the junction unmatched. CDR3 size: 14 residues. Germline loops: CDR1 MNHEY, CDR2 SVGAGI.

The chain links TRBV19 to TRBJ2-7; either TRBD1 or TRBD2 may fit D (6 bases each). The CDR3 has 13 residues. In germline, CDR1 is LNHDA, CDR2 SQIVND (reference sequence). Trimming shortened V by 5 bases and J by 3 bases, and 11 bases separated the two germline ends. The DNA of the CDR3 is TGTGCCAGTAGTGCGGGACAACTCTACGAGCAGTACTTC. It encodes CASSAGQLYEQYF. The full variable domain, in which reference TRBV19 and TRBJ2-7 provide the parts outside the CDR3, is DGGITQSPKYLFRKEGQNVTLSCEQNLNHDAMYWYRQDPGQGLRLIYYSQIVNDFQKGDIAEGYSVSREKKESFPLTVTSAQKNPTAFYLCASSAGQLYEQYFGPGTRLTVT.

The chain employs TRBV5-1 and TRBJ1-2; 9 bases match TRBD1. CDR1 is SGHRS and CDR2 is YFSETQ in the germline V gene. This CDR3 spans 16 amino acids. V trimming: 0 bases; J trimming: 1 base; junction bases outside the gene matches: 4. The CDR3 DNA follows: TGCGCCAGCAGCTTGGGGACAGGGGACGATAACTATGGCTACACCTTC. Its protein product is CASSLGTGDDNYGYTF.

In this sample, this clone is large. The chain combines TRBV27 with TRBJ2-1, with D possibly being TRBD2 (6 bases). Germline V gives CDR1 MNHEY, CDR2 SMNVEV (reference sequence). There are 16 residues in the CDR3. The ends were cut back, 3 bases at V and 5 bases at J, with 17 bases in the middle. The DNA for the CDR3 is TGTGCCAGCAGTTTTGCGTCGGGGGAGTCTGACAATGAGCAGTTCTTC. Its translation is CASSFASGESDNEQFF.

V usage is TRBV5-6 and J usage is TRBJ1-5; TRBD1 matches at 7 bases. The germline gives CDR1 SGHDT, CDR2 YYEEEE. This CDR3 spans 15 amino acids. J gave up 1 base and V 1 base, and 2 bases lay outside the gene matches. The CDR3 is CASSLRGPSNQPQHF. For the CDR3, the DNA is TGTGCCAGCAGCTTGAGGGGGCCAAGCAATCAGCCCCAGCATTTT.

The rearrangement links TRBV2 to TRBJ1-5; D is unresolved. CDR1 is SNHLY, CDR2 FYNNEI, per germline. V dropped 8 bases and J dropped 0 bases, with 14 bases sitting between them. This CDR3 region has 15 residues. CDR3 region: CASQETYYSNQPQHF. The CDR3 DNA reads as TGTGCCAGCCAAGAGACTTATTATAGCAATCAGCCCCAGCATTTT.

The chain has TRBV7-3 and TRBJ2-5; possible D gene TRBD2, 6 bases. V lost 6 bases and J lost 7, with 15 bases in between. The CDR3 is made up of 13 amino acids. Germline assignment: CDR1 SGHTA and CDR2 FQGTGA. CDR3 sequence reads: CASSQGLTGTQYF. CDR3 sequence (DNA): TGTGCCAGCAGTCAGGGACTCACCGGGACCCAGTACTTC.